The sequence of this TCR beta chain was determined in a study of blood T cell repertoires in COVID-19 (dated by TCRdb to about 2020). Study-wide context: Samples from collaborators originated in the United States, Italy and Spain and spanned both the acute and convalescent phases of COVID-19. The prospective study material was composed of cDNA or gDNA derived from T cells, B-cell-depleted T cells, or PBMCs. The dataset comprised deeply sampled blood TCRbeta repertoires from subjects exposed to, actively infected with, or recovered from COVID-19. The repertoires were released in a freely available public database intended as a resource for research on the immune response to SARS-CoV-2. Samples were obtained from the ongoing ImmuneRACE study (first 160 participants) and from 1,254 subjects provided by 6 global collaborators. Sample metadata almost always included a de-identified subject ID, COVID-19 status, age in years and sex. Where HLA class I and class II types were available, the types were taken from metadata supplied by the sample provider, not from assay-based typing. Overall study outcomes, separate from this receptor: Clinical and demographic metadata were provided uncurated, with the amount varying by source and participant.

To note about this clone: It has no known antigen specificity. The input lacks base qualities; no much larger clone sits a single base away.

The CDR3 starts with the cysteine, ends with the phenylalanine, and has 15 residues. Kept here is only the CDR3 DNA, which spans 45 bases and is read in frame from base 1. Cut back by 4 bases and 0 bases, the V and J ends lie 13 bases apart. The germline V gene encodes CDR1 LGHNA and CDR2 YSLEER. TCRbeta CDR3 regions were amplified from genomic DNA using the immunoSEQ Assay, a bias-controlled multiplex PCR. From the authors' description of their analysis: Within the assay, amplification of reference gene primers was used to estimate how many nucleated cells each sample contained. Sequence reads were collapsed and filtered to measure the absolute abundance of every unique TCRbeta CDR3 rearrangement. Productive Simpson clonality was computed per sample as the square root of Simpson's diversity index over productive rearrangements. The table was pulled from immuneACCESS by TCRdb, which kept in-frame rearrangements only. Such tables lose some clones; where checked, under half of the loss comes from unresolved V genes, and the rest has no known cause. The DNA was the basis for D and trimming; V, J and clone size are from that table. The sample has approximately 390,000 clones on record, 90% of them singletons. The ten largest clonotypes hold around 7% of the sample.

Collaborating institutions collected whole blood in K2EDTA tubes following their own protocols. For TCRbeta analysis, collaborator samples were shipped as frozen whole blood, as isolated PBMCs, or as DNA extracted from either sample type. This clonotype was obtained from a man aged 18 to 29 with active or convalescent COVID-19. Sequencing input: peripheral blood. This chain joins TRBV4-3 to TRBJ2-7, with a weak D call of TRBD2 (6 bases match). The nucleotide sequence is given as TGCGCCAGCAGCCCGGGGGACTTAAGCTCCTACGAGCAGTACTTC. This yields the protein CASSPGDLSSYEQYF.